This T cell receptor beta chain appears in the sequencing data of a study of blood T cell repertoires in COVID-19. For the study at large: Samples came from the United States, Italy and Spain, spanning acute and convalescent COVID-19. PBMCs, B-cell-depleted T cells, or T cells provided the cDNA or gDNA that made up the material.

Per the authors' pipeline: For nucleated cells, counts were estimated from reference gene primer amplification. TCRdb's copy holds only in-frame clones and misses some; the assay was immunoSEQ multiplex PCR. V and J calls and clone size come straight from that table; D and trimming were deduced from the DNA. The table has some 150,000 clones, 80% to 85% seen once; the top ten hold over 7.5%. The CDR3 spans 15 residues. Per germline, CDR1 MNHEY and CDR2 SMNVEV (reference sequence). Trimming cost V 7 bases and J 7 bases; bases outside gene matches: 12. Sequencing input: peripheral blood. The rearrangement joins TRBV27 to TRBJ2-7; 11 nucleotides match TRBD2. This receptor was taken from an older woman with active or convalescent COVID-19. CDR3 protein: CASNEVLAGVREQYF. The CDR3 region has the DNA TGTGCCAGCAACGAAGTACTAGCGGGAGTAAGGGAGCAGTACTTC.